This TCR beta chain was identified during a study of CD8 T cells in ankylosing spondylitis (TCRdb year 2017). General notes on the study: The study set out to find disease-linked TCR variants by profiling T cell receptor beta repertoires in ankylosing spondylitis patients and healthy donors. In total, the full study cohort was made up of roughly 110 healthy donors and roughly 27 ankylosing spondylitis patients. Peripheral blood was sampled, and synovial fluid was also collected from ankylosing spondylitis patients.

The research as a whole found: According to the report, matched synovial fluid samples from ankylosing spondylitis patients were significantly enriched for the disease-linked clones. Blood from ankylosing spondylitis patients appeared to be characterized by a TCR beta motif composed of roughly 8 highly homologous amino acid variants. Some of the motif variants had been reported before in the synovial fluid and blood of reactive arthritis patients, a finding that suggests common disease-initiation mechanisms. The disease-linked clones showed a CD8+ phenotype and occurred at relatively low frequencies in peripheral blood.

These reads were obtained on an Illumina HiSeq 2500. Quantitative 5'-RACE with molecular barcodes was the method used to prepare the TCR beta libraries. The paper's data handling went like this. A new computational method, built on a probabilistic model of VDJ rearrangement, was used to identify disease-linked TCR variants. Through fastp at Q25 and MiXCR, TCRdb rebuilt clones from the public reads, retaining in-frame beta chains. Every distinct CDR3 protein forms one entry, paired with its most common genes and DNA. TCRdb, rather than the study authors, made the V and J calls. Present in this sample are approximately 43,000 distinct CDR3 sequences, 3% to 4% of which were seen just once. Approximately 4% of the sample goes to the ten largest clones. V is clipped by 2 bases and J by 9 bases, and the sequence between their germline boundaries is 12 bases long. Per the germline V gene, SGDLS is the CDR1 and YYNGEE is the CDR2. The CDR3 covers 14 residues, taking in both the cysteine and the phenylalanine. The entry retains the CDR3 DNA only, 42 bases that are in frame from base 1.

The sample holds many counts of this clonotype. Its antigen remains unidentified. No much larger clone is present one base from it, and per-base qualities are unavailable. The sample taken for sequencing was blood, either unsorted or a sorted T cell fraction (not recorded which). Recombination joined TRBV9 with TRBJ1-6, with an unclear D gene assignment. The TCR originated in a female donor with ankylosing spondylitis or in good health (not recorded which). The CDR3 region: CASSVSGSASPLHF. In nucleotides, the sequence is TGTGCCAGCAGCGTGTCCGGCTCCGCTTCACCCCTCCACTTT.